This TCR beta chain is drawn from a study of beta chain features in type 1 diabetes. Averaging roughly 120 mL, one heparinised blood draw came from each individual donor. Via CD45RO/CCR7/CD25/CD127/CD95/CD27, cells of the CD4+ naive, central memory, regulatory and stem cell-like memory subsets were sorted. V shed 0 bases and J 5 bases; nucleotides not matched to a gene: 1. Germline-derived CDR1 and CDR2 are LGHNA and YSLEER. The CDR3 has 16 amino acids. Study-wide points: In every one of the four CD4+ subsets, TCRB CDR3s were moderately but significantly shorter in Type 1 diabetes patients. Type 1 diabetes patients had fewer VDJ junction insertions and more deletions.

All of the isolated RNA was reverse transcribed, so expressed TCRB transcripts were sequenced. Naive, central memory and regulatory T cell samples averaged roughly 3.7 million immunoSEQ reads each. TCRdb's table, derived via immunoSEQ multiplex PCR, lists solely in-frame clones and lacks some. The repertoire consists of roughly 260,000 clones, with about a fifth occurring once and the leading ten covering 0.028%. On this clone itself: Its specificity is unknown.

The chain employs TRBV4-3 and TRBJ1-6, with TRBD1 identical over 10 bases. The sequenced sample was naive CD4+ T cells from blood. The receptor was isolated from a woman between 40 and 50 years old with type 1 diabetes. CDR3 protein: CASSQEGQGNNSPLHF. The CDR3 region has the DNA TGCGCCAGCAGCCAAGAGGGACAGGGGAATAATTCACCCCTCCACTTT.